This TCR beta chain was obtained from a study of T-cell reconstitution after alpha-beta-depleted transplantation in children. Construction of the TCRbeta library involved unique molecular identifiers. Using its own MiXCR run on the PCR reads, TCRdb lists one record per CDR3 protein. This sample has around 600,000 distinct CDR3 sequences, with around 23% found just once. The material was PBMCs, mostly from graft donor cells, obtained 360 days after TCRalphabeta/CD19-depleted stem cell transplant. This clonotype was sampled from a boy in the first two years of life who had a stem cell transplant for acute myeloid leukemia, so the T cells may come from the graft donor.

In nucleotides, the CDR3 is TGTGCCAGCAGCCCGACAGGGGCCGACTCTGGGGCCAACGTCCTGACTTTC. As protein: CASSPTGADSGANVLTF. The rearrangement joins TRBV6-4 to TRBJ2-6; TRBD1 agrees at 8 bases. The CDR3 covers 17 residues. J gave up 0 bases and V 6 bases, and 7 bases lay outside the gene matches. Germline lookup yields CDR1 MRHNA and CDR2 SNTAGT.